This T cell receptor beta chain was profiled in a study of blood T cells in healthy people across ages. Study-wide background: T cells yielded about one barcoded beta molecule per two cells through template switching.

Study conclusions and caveats: Age advanced and TCR beta diversity per million T cells fell, roughly linearly. As naive T cell percentage varied, TCR beta diversity correlated strongly with it.

Germline loops: CDR1 WSHSY, CDR2 SAAADI. Trimming removed 11 bases at V and 1 base at J, with 14 bases between. CDR3 length: 13 residues. Next came a second PCR, run for roughly 6 to 11 cycles, which used a sample-barcoded 5' primer along with a J-beta primer mix. From the 5' RACE reads, TCRdb called clonotypes with MiXCR, one entry per CDR3 protein. The table lists more than 800,000 distinct CDR3 sequences, around 28% of them singletons. Note on this clonotype: Its antigen is undetermined.

Material: blood. The chain carries TRBV10-2 and TRBJ1-1; D is unclear. The sequence was obtained from a woman older than 75 in good health. In DNA, the CDR3 is TGCGCCGGCACACAGACACAGAACACTGAAGCTTTCTTT. Amino acids: CAGTQTQNTEAFF.